The 30 T cell receptor beta chains in this list originate from one sample, sequenced in a study of blood T cell repertoires in COVID-19. The table came from immunoSEQ multiplex PCR; TCRdb's copy has only in-frame clones and leaves some out. The sample records about 300,000 clones, around 92% being singletons. What was sequenced was peripheral blood. Receptors originate from a woman aged 25-40 years with COVID-19, enrolled during active disease.

The V and J genes are TRBV3-1 (or the pseudogene TRBV3-2) and TRBJ2-2, with 10 bases lining up with TRBD2. The V and J ends lost 0 bases and 13 bases, in that order; junction bases with no gene match: 8. The CDR3 loop spans 15 amino acids. Germline assignment: CDR1 LGHDT and CDR2 YNNKEL (reference sequence). The CDR3 here is CASSQDALAGETLFF. The CDR3 nucleotides read TGTGCCAGCAGCCAAGACGCCCTAGCGGGGGAGACGCTGTTTTTT.

This chain connects TRBV7-9 to TRBJ1-1, with a tentative D call TRBD1 (5 bases). V lost 4 bases, J lost 3 bases, and 12 bases lay in between. The CDR3 has 14 amino acids. Germline V gene sequence: CDR1 SEHNR, CDR2 FQNEAQ (reference sequence). The CDR3, as DNA: TGTGCCAGCAGCTCACTCGCGGGGGACACTGAAGCTTTCTTT. Amino acid sequence: CASSSLAGDTEAFF.

The chain carries TRBV6-2 or TRBV6-3 and TRBJ2-5, with D possibly TRBD1 on 5 matching bases. In germline, CDR1 is MNHEY, CDR2 SVGEGT. V lost 6 bases to trimming and J lost 5 bases, with 13 bases between them. This CDR3 comprises 13 residues. The CDR3 is CASSGRALETQYF. DNA for the CDR3: TGTGCCAGCAGCGGCAGGGCGTTGGAGACCCAGTACTTC.

As for this clone: Other DNA sequences in this specimen translate into the identical CDR3. This chain links TRBV29-1 with TRBJ2-7, with 10 nucleotides matching TRBD1. In germline, CDR1 is SQVTM, CDR2 ANQGSEA. The CDR3 is made up of 14 amino acids. V lost 6 bases and J lost 2; bases outside the gene matches: 7. The DNA for the CDR3 is TGCAGCGTCGAGACCGGGACAGGGGCCTACGAGCAGTACTTC. It is translated as CSVETGTGAYEQYF.

The rearrangement links TRBV7-2 to TRBJ1-1, with 10 bases lining up with TRBD1. V trimming: 3 bases; J trimming: 11 bases; junction bases outside the gene matches: 3. The CDR3 is made up of 12 amino acids. Per the germline V gene, CDR1 is SGHTA and CDR2 is FQGNSA. The CDR3 nucleotides are TGTGCCAGCAGCTTTATGGGACAGGGGGCTTTCTTT. It specifies CASSFMGQGAFF.

The genes are TRBV23-1 and TRBJ1-5, with D perhaps matching TRBD1 (6 bases). TRBV23-1 is an ORF, and what it does is uncertain. Trimming left V 4 bases short and J 7 bases short, with 17 bases between. This CDR3 is built from 15 residues. The CDR3 DNA sequence: TGCGCCAGCAGTCTCGTTCGACAGGAGATGCAGCCCCAGCATTTT. It is translated as CASSLVRQEMQPQHF.

The V call is TRBV28, the J call TRBJ1-3; no reliable D call. The CDR3 is 14 residues long. Per germline, CDR1 MDHEN and CDR2 SYDVKM. Trimming pared 7 bases from V and 0 bases from J, leaving 10 bases between. CDR3 region: CASKEGVSGNTIYF. The CDR3 DNA reads TGTGCCAGCAAGGAGGGCGTCTCTGGAAACACCATATATTTT.

The rearrangement uses TRBV11-3 and TRBJ2-5, with 9 bases lining up with TRBD2. The CDR3 loop spans 16 amino acids. V dropped 1 base and J dropped 2; count of bases not matched to a gene: 5. CDR1 SGHNT and CDR2 YENEEA come from the germline V gene. The CDR3, as DNA: TGTGCCAGCAGCTTAGGTCTAGCGGGGCAACAAGAGACCCAGTACTTC. This codes for CASSLGLAGQQETQYF.

V and J are TRBV2 and TRBJ2-3; D is possibly TRBD1 (7 bases). The CDR3 consists of 14 residues. Deletions cut 3 bases from V and 5 bases from J, with 12 bases between. Germline loops: CDR1 SNHLY, CDR2 FYNNEI. CDR3 loop: CASSDIRGEDTQYF. In nucleotides, the CDR3 is TGTGCCAGCAGTGACATCAGGGGGGAAGATACGCAGTATTTT.

The chain employs TRBV24-1 and TRBJ2-5; 8 bases agree with TRBD2. After removal of 3 bases from V and 4 bases from J, the junction contained 12 bases not matched to a gene. Germline lookup yields CDR1 KGHDR and CDR2 SFDVKD. There are 17 residues in the CDR3. The CDR3 DNA sequence: TGTGCCACCAGTGATGCCCGGTCAGGCGGGGGGATAGAGACCCAGTACTTC. Translating gives CATSDARSGGGIETQYF.

V is TRBV29-1 and J is TRBJ1-1; no clear D gene. The CDR3 spans 12 residues. The V end was cut by 7 bases, the J end by 1 base, with 10 bases between. Germline lookup yields CDR1 SQVTM and CDR2 ANQGSEA. Written as DNA, the CDR3 is TGCAGCGGGCAGGCCCAGAACACTGAAGCTTTCTTT. Encoded protein: CSGQAQNTEAFF.

V is TRBV5-1 and J is TRBJ2-3, with TRBD1 identical over 9 bases. Germline V gene lookup returns CDR1 SGHRS and CDR2 YFSETQ. The CDR3 runs 16 residues. Trimming took 4 bases from V and 1 from J; bases not matched to a gene: 7. The DNA for the CDR3 is TGCGCCAGCAGCCTTCTTCGGACAGGGGGCACAGATACGCAGTATTTT. It is translated as CASSLLRTGGTDTQYF.

The genes are TRBV7-9 and TRBJ2-1; TRBD1 agrees at 8 bases. The CDR3 sequence is 17 residues long. The germline CDR1 and CDR2 sequences are SEHNR and FQNEAQ (reference sequence). The ends lost 1 base at V and 1 base at J; junction bases unmatched: 6. The CDR3 sequence is CASSLVPGQVSYNEQFF. The CDR3 DNA reads as TGTGCCAGCAGCTTAGTACCGGGACAGGTGTCCTACAATGAGCAGTTCTTC.

The V gene is TRBV7-9, the J gene TRBJ2-3; TRBD1 aligns across 7 bases. The length of the CDR3 is 14 residues. In germline, CDR1 is SEHNR, CDR2 FQNEAQ (reference sequence). V lost 6 bases, J lost 4 bases, and 7 bases stayed unmatched. CDR3 in DNA: TGTGCCAGCAGTCTACAGGGGAAGTCAGATACGCAGTATTTT. The encoded protein is CASSLQGKSDTQYF.

The rearrangement links TRBV7-6 to TRBJ2-3, with 8 bases identical to TRBD2. V shed 4 bases, J shed 6 bases, and the junction held 12 bases outside the gene matches. The CDR3 sequence is 16 residues long. Germline V gives CDR1 SGHVS, CDR2 FNYEAQ. CDR3 nucleotide sequence: TGTGCCAGCAGCTCGACCTTAGCGGGAACCGTGGATACGCAGTATTTT. It encodes CASSSTLAGTVDTQYF.

The V gene is TRBV7-2, the J gene TRBJ1-2, with 10 bases fitting TRBD1. The CDR3 is 18 residues long. J gave up 6 bases and V 5 bases, and 18 bases lay outside the gene matches. Germline V CDR1 and CDR2: SGHTA, FQGNSA. As DNA, the CDR3 is TGTGCCAGCAGCGGACACCGCTTGGACAGGGGGAATAGGGATGGCTACACCTTC. Protein product: CASSGHRLDRGNRDGYTF.

The chain carries TRBV19 and TRBJ1-5, with D possibly TRBD1 on 5 matching bases. The CDR3 length is 17 residues. Germline loops: CDR1 LNHDA, CDR2 SQIVND (reference sequence). V was trimmed by 6 bases and J by 5 bases, leaving 23 bases between them. CDR3 loop: CASRPSLTAGWYQPQHF. The CDR3 DNA sequence: TGTGCCAGTAGGCCCTCCTTGACGGCAGGGTGGTATCAGCCCCAGCATTTT.

CDR3 protein: CASSSTPWYGYTF. CDR3 coding DNA: TGTGCCAGCAGCTCTACTCCCTGGTATGGCTACACCTTC. J is TRBJ1-2 and V is TRBV27; D ambiguous. Germline loops: CDR1 MNHEY, CDR2 SMNVEV (reference sequence). This CDR3 spans 13 amino acids. Trimming removed 6 bases at V and 5 bases at J, with 13 bases between.

Here the CDR3 reads CASSDGVSGGYNEQFF. In DNA, the CDR3 is TGTGCCAGCAGTGATGGCGTTAGCGGGGGTTACAATGAGCAGTTCTTC. The V call is TRBV2, the J call TRBJ2-1, with TRBD2 identical over 9 bases. In germline, CDR1 is SNHLY, CDR2 FYNNEI. The CDR3 length is 16 residues. Trimming took 3 bases from V and 4 from J; bases not matched to a gene: 7. Variable domain in full (rest from reference TRBV2 and TRBJ2-1): EPEVTQTPSHQVTQMGQEVILRCVPISNHLYFYWYRQILGQKVEFLVSFYNNEISEKSEIFDDQFSVERPDGSNFTLKIRSTKLEDSAMYFCASSDGVSGGYNEQFFGPGTRLTVL.

This clone has a single count. This chain links TRBV7-2 with TRBJ2-2; 9 bases line up with TRBD1. V gave up 5 bases and J gave up 10 bases; unmatched junction bases: 11. Germline CDR1 SGHTA, CDR2 FQGNSA. The CDR3 extends over 15 amino acids. The CDR3 DNA sequence: TGTGCCAGCAGCCCCTGGACAGGGGAGGAAGCGGAGCTGTTTTTT. It translates to CASSPWTGEEAELFF.

V gene TRBV2 combines with J gene TRBJ2-5, with 12 bases fitting TRBD2. V dropped 6 bases and J dropped 3; count of bases not matched to a gene: 5. The CDR3 sequence is 15 residues long. The germline V gene has CDR1 SNHLY and CDR2 FYNNEI. The CDR3, as DNA: TGTGCCAGCAGCCCTAGCGGGGGGGCCGAAGAGACCCAGTACTTC. The encoded protein is CASSPSGGAEETQYF. The full variable domain, rest sourced from reference TRBV2 and TRBJ2-5, is EPEVTQTPSHQVTQMGQEVILRCVPISNHLYFYWYRQILGQKVEFLVSFYNNEISEKSEIFDDQFSVERPDGSNFTLKIRSTKLEDSAMYFCASSPSGGAEETQYFGPGTRLLVL.

In DNA form, the CDR3 reads TGTGCCAGCAACCCCGGGACAGGTTATAACTATGGCTACACCTTC. This codes for CASNPGTGYNYGYTF. J is TRBJ1-2 and V is TRBV25-1; 8 nucleotides agree with TRBD1. The CDR3 is made up of 15 amino acids. V shed 7 bases and J 1 base; nucleotides not matched to a gene: 8. Per germline, CDR1 MGHDK and CDR2 SYGVNS.

The CDR3 sequence is CATSDPTGQLQETQYF. The CDR3 DNA reads as TGTGCCACCAGTGATCCAACGGGACAACTCCAAGAGACCCAGTACTTC. The gene calls are TRBV24-1 and TRBJ2-5, with TRBD1 as a possible D gene (6 bases). Germline V gene sequence: CDR1 KGHDR, CDR2 SFDVKD. The ends were cut back, 3 bases at V and 1 base at J, with 14 bases in the middle. The CDR3 is 16 amino acids.

This clone was counted only a few times. The V and J genes are TRBV7-9 and TRBJ2-5; 7 bases are shared with TRBD2. The CDR3 totals 16 residues. Germline trimming cut 0 bases from V and 6 bases from J; bases unmatched to any gene: 10. CDR1 is SEHNR, CDR2 FQNEAQ, per germline (reference sequence). The CDR3 spells CASSLAYGGDGKTQYF. The CDR3 DNA reads TGTGCCAGCAGCTTAGCGTATGGGGGGGACGGAAAGACCCAGTACTTC.

This chain uses TRBV4-1 with TRBJ2-1; 9 bases line up with TRBD1. V was pared by 5 bases and J by 10 bases, with 9 bases of the junction left unmatched. The germline gives CDR1 MGHRA, CDR2 YSYEKL. There are 14 residues in the CDR3. The CDR3 DNA sequence: TGCGCCAGCAGCGCAGGGACAGGGTTGGACGAGCAGTTCTTC. This gives the protein CASSAGTGLDEQFF.

V usage is TRBV4-2 and J usage is TRBJ2-1; 9 bases line up with TRBD2. In germline, CDR1 is LGHNA, CDR2 YNFKEQ. The CDR3 runs to 16 residues. The V and J ends lost 0 bases and 3 bases, in that order; junction bases with no gene match: 3. The CDR3: CASSQEGGGGYNEQFF. CDR3 bases: TGTGCCAGCAGCCAAGAGGGCGGGGGGGGCTACAATGAGCAGTTCTTC.

V usage is TRBV5-1 and J usage is TRBJ1-5, with D uncertain. The V end was cut by 0 bases, the J end by 13 bases, with 17 bases between. CDR3 length: 14 amino acids. CDR1 is SGHRS and CDR2 is YFSETQ in the germline V gene. CDR3 in DNA: TGCGCCAGCAGCTTGGCTGGGGAAGGGAGTCCGCAGCATTTT. Encoded protein: CASSLAGEGSPQHF.

The gene calls are TRBV11-2 and TRBJ1-2, with 7 nucleotides matching TRBD1. Germline-derived CDR1 and CDR2 are SGHAT and FQNNGV. The CDR3 is 15 residues long. V lost 5 bases to trimming and J lost 8 bases; unmatched junction nucleotides: 14. CDR3 in amino acids: CASSPLTGSFAGYTF. In nucleotides, the CDR3 is TGTGCCAGCAGCCCTCTGACAGGGAGTTTTGCGGGCTACACCTTC.

The chain couples TRBV11-3 to TRBJ1-1, with 7 bases fitting TRBD1. This CDR3 has 15 amino acids. CDR1 and CDR2 from the germline V gene are SGHNT and YENEEA. The trim removed 5 bases at V and 1 base at J, leaving 7 bases unmatched. CDR3 loop: CASSHWTGPNTEAFF. The CDR3 bases are TGTGCCAGCAGCCACTGGACAGGCCCGAACACTGAAGCTTTCTTT.

The CDR3: CASSMVGRGLDTQYF. The CDR3 DNA reads TGTGCCAGCAGCATGGTCGGGCGGGGACTAGATACGCAGTATTTT. This chain links TRBV5-5 with TRBJ2-3; possible D gene TRBD2, 6 bases. The V end lost 4 bases, the J end lost 5 bases, and 17 bases lay between the germline ends. Germline lookup yields CDR1 SGHKS and CDR2 YYEKEE (reference sequence). CDR3 length: 15 amino acids.